The 19 T cell receptor beta chains given below trace back to one sample, sequenced in a study of neoadjuvant nivolumab and ipilimumab in lung cancer. Data came from immunoSEQ multiplex PCR; TCRdb stores just in-frame clones and leaves some out. The sample includes roughly 9,900 clones, approximately 85% seen only once; the top ten take under 3.5%. Here the sequenced sample was peripheral blood, taken before neoadjuvant nivolumab, alone or with ipilimumab. These receptors were obtained from an adult with non-small cell lung cancer.

The chain has TRBV15 and TRBJ2-2; D is unresolved. Trimming stripped 1 base from V and 4 bases from J, with 1 base between. This CDR3 has 12 residues. Looked up from germline, CDR1 is LNHNV and CDR2 is YYDKDF (reference sequence). DNA for the CDR3: TGTGCCACCAGCAGAGCCACCGGGGAGCTGTTTTTT. The encoded protein is CATSRATGELFF. Filled out from reference TRBV15 and TRBJ2-2, the complete variable domain reads DAMVIQNPRYQVTQFGKPVTLSCSQTLNHNVMYWYQQKSSQAPKLLFHYYDKDFNNEADTPDNFQSRRPNTSFCFLDIRSPGLGDTAMYLCATSRATGELFFGEGSRLTVL.

The chain uses TRBV29-1 and TRBJ1-1, with D maybe TRBD1 (5 bases). This CDR3 comprises 13 residues. The V gene's germline CDR1 is SQVTM and CDR2 ANQGSEA. Deletions cut 7 bases from V and 10 bases from J, with 22 bases between. CDR3 in DNA: TGCAGCGGCAGTGTCGGGACGGGAATAGGAGCTTTCTTT. Residues: CSGSVGTGIGAFF.

The rearrangement uses TRBV5-4 and TRBJ2-1; no firm D call. CDR1 and CDR2 (germline): SGHNT, YYREEE (reference sequence). The CDR3 covers 12 residues. The V end was cut by 3 bases, the J end by 4 bases, with 5 bases between. The CDR3 sequence: CASSYEYNEQFF. DNA for the CDR3: TGTGCCAGCAGCTACGAATACAATGAGCAGTTCTTC.

The J gene is TRBJ1-5, the V gene TRBV2, with a possible D match to TRBD1 (5 bases). V was pared by 7 bases and J by 3 bases, with 19 bases between. The CDR3 is made up of 16 amino acids. Per the germline V gene, CDR1 is SNHLY and CDR2 is FYNNEI. This CDR3 reads CASTWVPQTDNQPQHF. CDR3 nucleotides: TGTGCCAGCACCTGGGTGCCGCAGACAGACAATCAGCCCCAGCATTTT.

The V and J genes are TRBV28 and TRBJ2-5; D gene uncertain. V lost 5 bases and J 1 base, leaving 11 bases between the germline ends. Germline CDR1 MDHEN, CDR2 SYDVKM. The CDR3 is 14 residues long. The CDR3 coding sequence is TGTGCCAGCAGTCTCCCCGGACCCCAAGAGACCCAGTACTTC. Encoded protein: CASSLPGPQETQYF.

The J gene is TRBJ2-1, the V gene TRBV28; D perhaps matches TRBD2 (6 bases). The CDR3 covers 16 residues. Germline CDR1 MDHEN, CDR2 SYDVKM. The ends were cut back, 6 bases at V and 1 base at J, with 16 bases in the middle. The CDR3 DNA follows: TGTGCCAGCAGCCTACGCATAGGGACTTCCTACAATGAGCAGTTCTTC. Its protein is CASSLRIGTSYNEQFF.

The V and J genes are TRBV7-8 and TRBJ2-7; 10 nucleotides line up with TRBD2. V trimming: 5 bases; J trimming: 2 bases; junction bases outside the gene matches: 3. CDR1 is SGHVS, CDR2 FQNEAQ, per germline. The CDR3 loop spans 14 amino acids. CDR3 protein: CASSPLAGAYEQYF. In DNA, the CDR3 is TGTGCCAGCAGCCCCCTAGCGGGAGCCTACGAGCAGTACTTC.

This chain joins TRBV7-9 and TRBJ2-7, with D uncertain. CDR1 SEHNR and CDR2 FQNEAQ come from the germline V gene (reference sequence). This CDR3 has 12 amino acids. V was clipped by 3 bases and J by 0 bases, with 3 bases between them. The CDR3 reads CASSFSSYEQYF. DNA for the CDR3: TGTGCCAGCAGCTTTTCCTCCTACGAGCAGTACTTC.

The gene calls are TRBV7-3 and TRBJ2-1, with D uncertain. Germline CDR1 reads SGHTA; CDR2 reads FQGTGA. V was trimmed by 4 bases and J by 12 bases, leaving 16 bases between them. This CDR3 is 13 amino acids long. The CDR3 is CASSSPADVVQFF. The CDR3 bases are TGTGCCAGCAGCTCCCCCGCGGACGTAGTGCAGTTCTTC.

The V gene is TRBV9, the J gene TRBJ2-3; D remains unclear. This CDR3 has 14 amino acids. From germline, CDR1 is SGDLS and CDR2 YYNGEE. The germline V and J ends were trimmed by 3 bases and 0 bases, with 8 bases remaining between them. CDR3 in amino acids: CASSARLSTDTQYF. As DNA, the CDR3 is TGTGCCAGCAGCGCCCGACTGAGCACAGATACGCAGTATTTT.

This clone occurred once. The V call is TRBV19, the J call TRBJ2-3, with 8 bases aligning to TRBD1. V gave up 7 bases and J gave up 4 bases; unmatched junction bases: 10. CDR3 length: 15 residues. Germline V gene data show CDR1 as LNHDA and CDR2 as SQIVND (reference sequence). CDR3 nucleotide sequence: TGTGCCAGTAAACCGCTTGGACAGGGCGCAGATACGCAGTATTTT. Translating it yields CASKPLGQGADTQYF.

This clone was detected only a few times. The V call is TRBV10-2, the J call TRBJ1-2, with 9 bases lining up with TRBD1. The CDR3 has 16 residues. In germline, CDR1 is WSHSY, CDR2 SAAADI. The junction had 13 bases not matched to a gene; V was cut back by 6 bases and J by 5 bases. The CDR3 loop is CASSGSHTGGAYGYTF. The CDR3 DNA reads TGCGCCAGCAGCGGGTCCCATACAGGGGGCGCATATGGCTACACCTTC.

The table lists this clone with a few counts. The gene calls are TRBV2 and TRBJ1-2; D might be TRBD1 (6 bases). Trimming took off 4 bases at V and 4 bases at J, with 16 bases between the two ends. CDR1 is SNHLY, CDR2 FYNNEI, per germline. The CDR3 length is 15 residues. CDR3 residues: CASSGQATIPYGYTF. CDR3 in DNA: TGTGCCAGCAGTGGACAGGCGACTATACCCTATGGCTACACCTTC.

The V and J genes are TRBV9 and TRBJ2-3, with 8 bases fitting TRBD1. The CDR3 spans 17 residues. Germline CDR1 is SGDLS and CDR2 is YYNGEE. V was pared by 4 bases and J by 3 bases, with 13 bases of the junction left unmatched. The DNA of the CDR3 is TGTGCCAGCAGCTATGGACAGGGACGGGGAAGAACAGATACGCAGTATTTT. Translated: CASSYGQGRGRTDTQYF.

This clone came up once. The chain links TRBV5-4 to TRBJ1-2; a possible D gene is TRBD1 (6 bases). This CDR3 comprises 15 residues. V gave up 0 bases and J gave up 7 bases, with 16 bases separating them. CDR1 and CDR2 (germline): SGHNT, YYREEE (reference sequence). The DNA for the CDR3 is TGTGCCAGCAGCTTGGCGTTTCTGGGGGCAGGTGGCTACACCTTC. Translated, it gives CASSLAFLGAGGYTF.

The chain combines TRBV7-4 with TRBJ2-3; TRBD2 is a possible D gene (6 bases). CDR3 size: 17 residues. The V gene lost 4 bases and the J gene lost 0 bases, with 17 bases spanning the gap. The germline V gene has CDR1 SGHVT and CDR2 SQSDAQ. The CDR3 loop reads CASSSPGEGLSTDTQYF. In DNA form, the CDR3 reads TGTGCCAGCAGCTCTCCGGGGGAAGGGCTAAGCACAGATACGCAGTATTTT.

In this sample, this clone turned up once. The chain is built from TRBV5-5 and TRBJ2-7; D remains unclear. The CDR3 is made up of 11 amino acids. V lost 2 bases, J lost 5 bases, and 5 bases lay in between. CDR1 is SGHKS and CDR2 is YYEKEE in the germline V gene (reference sequence). CDR3 protein: CASSFPNEQYF. CDR3 nucleotide sequence: TGTGCCAGCAGCTTCCCTAACGAGCAGTACTTC.

V gene TRBV21-1 combines with J gene TRBJ2-1; no DNA check was done on the table's D call, TRBD1. TRBV21-1 is marked as a pseudogene. The length of the CDR3 is 16 residues. In DNA, the CDR3 is TGTGCCAGCAGCGGTAAACGGGACAGGTCCTACAATGAGCAGTTCTTC. Its translation is CASSGKRDRSYNEQFF.

The rearrangement links TRBV7-8 to TRBJ1-5; no clear D gene. Germline-derived CDR1 and CDR2 are SGHVS and FQNEAQ. The germline V and J ends were trimmed by 1 base and 3 bases, with 10 bases remaining between them. The CDR3 loop spans 15 amino acids. The CDR3 nucleotides are TGTGCCAGCAGCTTAGGGGCAGAGCCCAATCAGCCCCAGCATTTT. It codes for CASSLGAEPNQPQHF. The complete variable domain, with remaining parts taken from reference TRBV7-8 and TRBJ1-5, reads GAGVSQSPRYKVAKRGQDVALRCDPISGHVSLFWYQQALGQGPEFLTYFQNEAQLDKSGLPSDRFFAERPEGSVSTLKIQRTQQEDSAVYLCASSLGAEPNQPQHFGDGTRLSIL.